The rows below give T cell receptor beta chains drawn from one sample of a study of glioma-infiltrating T cells after dendritic cell vaccination. Here immunoSEQ multiplex PCR was the method, and the copy in TCRdb shows in-frame clones only, minus some. Of fewer than 90,000 clones in the sample, roughly four fifths were seen once. Material: blood, obtained after dendritic cell vaccination. Receptors were obtained from a human donor with glioblastoma. CDR3s include the opening cysteine and the closing phenylalanine or tryptophan. D genes are given only for firm matches. Clone size is given for some rows only: seen once, a few or many times, or a class if the clone is expanded.

CDR3aa: CATSNWGGSAEAFF; CDR3nt: TGTGCCACCAGCAACTGGGGGGGGAGTGCTGAAGCTTTCTTT; d_gene: NA; abundance: NA; j_gene: TRBJ1-1; v_gene: TRBV15
CDR3aa: CASSQEWIGRTNEETQYF; CDR3nt: TGTGCCAGCAGCCAAGAATGGATCGGCCGGACTAACGAAGAGACCCAGTACTTC; d_gene: NA; abundance: few; j_gene: TRBJ2-5; v_gene: TRBV14
CDR3aa: CASRTTRGGSYNEQFF; CDR3nt: TGTGCCAGCAGAACAACCCGGGGGGGCTCCTACAATGAGCAGTTCTTC; d_gene: TRBD2; abundance: NA; j_gene: TRBJ2-1; v_gene: TRBV13
CDR3aa: CASSMGGANYGYTF; CDR3nt: TGTGCCAGTAGTATGGGAGGAGCTAACTATGGCTACACCTTC; d_gene: NA; abundance: NA; j_gene: TRBJ1-2; v_gene: TRBV19
CDR3aa: CASRGLGRTEAFF; CDR3nt: TGTGCCAGCAGGGGGCTGGGAAGGACTGAAGCTTTCTTT; d_gene: NA; abundance: NA; j_gene: TRBJ1-1; v_gene: TRBV25-1
CDR3aa: CATQHQSGTRSTEAFF; CDR3nt: TGTGCCACCCAACACCAATCCGGGACTAGGAGCACTGAAGCTTTCTTT; d_gene: NA; abundance: NA; j_gene: TRBJ1-1; v_gene: TRBV6-6
CDR3aa: CASSVEKGGNSPLHF; CDR3nt: TGTGCCAGCAGCGTAGAAAAAGGGGGTAATTCACCCCTCCACTTT; d_gene: NA; abundance: NA; j_gene: TRBJ1-6; v_gene: TRBV9
CDR3aa: CASSPRLAGGSSTDTQYF; CDR3nt: TGCGCCAGCAGCCCTAGACTAGCGGGGGGGAGTAGCACAGATACGCAGTATTTT; d_gene: TRBD2; abundance: NA; j_gene: TRBJ2-3; v_gene: TRBV4-1
CDR3aa: CASSLGQGGEKLFF; CDR3nt: TGTGCCAGCAGCTTAGGCCAGGGCGGCGAAAAACTGTTTTTT; d_gene: NA; abundance: NA; j_gene: TRBJ1-4; v_gene: TRBV7-9
CDR3aa: CASSLFGSGHTGELFF; CDR3nt: TGTGCCAGCAGCTTATTTGGGTCAGGGCACACCGGGGAGCTGTTTTTT; d_gene: NA; abundance: NA; j_gene: TRBJ2-2; v_gene: TRBV7-8
CDR3aa: CASSGGQKVGADTQYF; CDR3nt: TGTGCCAGCAGCGGTGGACAGAAAGTAGGAGCAGATACGCAGTATTTT; d_gene: NA; abundance: NA; j_gene: TRBJ2-3; v_gene: TRBV9
CDR3aa: CASSLTGVNTYEQYF; CDR3nt: TGTGCCAGCAGTCTGACAGGGGTCAACACCTACGAGCAGTACTTC; d_gene: TRBD1; abundance: NA; j_gene: TRBJ2-7; v_gene: TRBV6-5
CDR3aa: CASSEDPAGFYEQYF; CDR3nt: TGTGCCAGCAGTGAAGACCCGGCAGGGTTCTACGAGCAGTACTTC; d_gene: NA; abundance: few; j_gene: TRBJ2-7; v_gene: TRBV6-1
CDR3aa: CASSLAAGSNQPQHF; CDR3nt: TGTGCCAGCTCCTTAGCGGCGGGGAGCAATCAGCCCCAGCATTTT; d_gene: NA; abundance: NA; j_gene: TRBJ1-5; v_gene: TRBV18
CDR3aa: CASSLAHTYNEQFF; CDR3nt: TGTGCCAGCAGCTTAGCTCATACTTACAATGAGCAGTTCTTC; d_gene: NA; abundance: NA; j_gene: TRBJ2-1; v_gene: TRBV7-3
CDR3aa: CAISEDRGDLYGYTF; CDR3nt: TGTGCCATCAGTGAGGACAGGGGAGATCTCTATGGCTACACCTTC; d_gene: TRBD1; abundance: NA; j_gene: TRBJ1-2; v_gene: TRBV10-3
CDR3aa: CASSLSTGDEQFF; CDR3nt: TGTGCCAGCAGCCTATCTACCGGGGATGAGCAGTTCTTC; d_gene: NA; abundance: NA; j_gene: TRBJ2-1; v_gene: TRBV7-3